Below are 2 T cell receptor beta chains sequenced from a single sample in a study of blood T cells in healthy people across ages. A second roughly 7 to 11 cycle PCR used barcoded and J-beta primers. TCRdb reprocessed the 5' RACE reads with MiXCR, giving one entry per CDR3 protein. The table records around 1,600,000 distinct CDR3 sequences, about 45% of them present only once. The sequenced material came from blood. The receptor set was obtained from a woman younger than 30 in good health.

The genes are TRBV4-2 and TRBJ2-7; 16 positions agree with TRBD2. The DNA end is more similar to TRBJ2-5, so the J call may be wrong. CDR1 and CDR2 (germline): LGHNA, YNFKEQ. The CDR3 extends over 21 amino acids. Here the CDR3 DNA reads TGTGCCAGCAGCCAAGGCAAAATGGGACTAGCGGGAGGGTTTGTGCGAGAGACCCAGTACTTC. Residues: CASSQGKMGLAGGFVRETQYF.

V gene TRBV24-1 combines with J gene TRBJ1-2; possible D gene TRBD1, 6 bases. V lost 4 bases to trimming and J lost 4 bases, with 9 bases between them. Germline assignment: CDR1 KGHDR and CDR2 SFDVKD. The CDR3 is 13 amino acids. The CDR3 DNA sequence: TGTGCCACCAGTGACCGAGGGGGCTATGGCTACACCTTC. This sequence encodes CATSDRGGYGYTF.